This T cell receptor (beta chain) was recorded in a study of technical replicates of blood from several donors. The repertoire was sequenced with immunoSEQ multiplex PCR; TCRdb's copy has only in-frame clones and lacks some. The sample includes around 73,000 clones, 85% to 95% of them seen just once. V was cut by 0 bases and J by 0 bases, with 12 bases left in between. The CDR3 is 17 amino acids. Per the germline V gene, CDR1 is MGHRA and CDR2 is YSYEKL. The receptor's source is a human donor in good health. Some clones in this sample may be carry-over from other donors' samples. Material for sequencing was PBMCs. The chain joins TRBV4-1 to TRBJ1-3; no clear D. CDR3 bases: TGCGCCAGCAGCCAAGAGATTCCAGGCAGCTCTGGAAACACCATATATTTT. Translating gives CASSQEIPGSSGNTIYF.